This record looks at one TCR beta chain sequence and its context. Data came from immunoSEQ multiplex PCR; TCRdb stores just in-frame clones and leaves some out. The sample shows over 250,000 clones, around nine tenths of them seen only once. This record belongs to a study of blood T cell repertoires in COVID-19. CDR3 length equals 15 residues. Germline loops: CDR1 SGHAT, CDR2 FQNNGV. J gave up 0 bases and V 6 bases, and 6 bases lay outside the gene matches. The sample taken for sequencing was peripheral blood. This chain uses TRBV11-2 with TRBJ2-7; 9 nucleotides agree with TRBD2. The origin of this receptor is a man aged 35 to 55 who had recovered from COVID-19. CDR3 coding DNA: TGTGCCAGCAGTCGACTAGCGGCGCACTCCTACGAGCAGTACTTC. Translation gives CASSRLAAHSYEQYF.